One sample yielded the 31 T cell receptor beta chains listed below, sequenced in a study of cytotoxic CD8 clonotypes in ibrutinib-treated CLL. Repertoires were generated with immunoSEQ multiplex PCR, while TCRdb's copy carries only in-frame clones and drops some. The data show 200,000 to 250,000 clones, about four fifths seen once. Sequencing was performed on PBMCs, taken after 12 months of ibrutinib treatment. These receptor sequences come from a human donor with chronic lymphocytic leukemia.

V and J are TRBV5-4 and TRBJ2-7, with D possibly TRBD2 on 5 matching bases. The length of the CDR3 is 13 residues. Germline assignment: CDR1 SGHNT and CDR2 YYREEE (reference sequence). V was pared by 4 bases and J by 3 bases, with 11 bases between. In DNA form, the CDR3 reads TGTGCCAGCAGCATCCCGGGGAACTACGAGCAGTACTTC. It encodes CASSIPGNYEQYF. The whole variable domain, filled in from reference TRBV5-4 and TRBJ2-7, reads ETGVTQSPTHLIKTRGQQVTLRCSSQSGHNTVSWYQQALGQGPQFIFQYYREEENGRGNFPPRFSGLQFPNYSSELNVNALELDDSALYLCASSIPGNYEQYFGPGTRLTVT.

The CDR3 region has the DNA TGTGCCAGCAGCCCCCGACTAGCGGGATACAATGAGCAGTTCTTC. It encodes CASSPRLAGYNEQFF. The J gene is TRBJ2-1, the V gene TRBV9; 11 nucleotides match TRBD2. Looked up from germline, CDR1 is SGDLS and CDR2 is YYNGEE. This CDR3 is 15 amino acids long. The ends lost 4 bases at V and 4 bases at J; junction bases unmatched: 4.

CDR3 DNA sequence: TGTGCCAGCAGCTCTGATGGGACACGGGGTACTGAAGCTTTCTTT. Its protein is CASSSDGTRGTEAFF. V gene TRBV7-3 combines with J gene TRBJ1-1; D is perhaps TRBD1 (6 bases). V dropped 4 bases and J dropped 5 bases, with 17 bases sitting between them. The CDR3 covers 15 residues. Germline lookup yields CDR1 SGHTA and CDR2 FQGTGA.

V is TRBV7-9 and J is TRBJ1-2; maybe TRBD1 (5 bases). Germline V gene lookup returns CDR1 SEHNR and CDR2 FQNEAQ (reference sequence). Trimming took 5 bases from V and 5 from J, leaving 9 bases between them. The CDR3 totals 12 residues. CDR3 amino acids: CASSADSYGYTF. The CDR3 DNA is TGTGCCAGCAGCGCAGACAGTTATGGCTACACCTTC.

This clone was found a few times. The genes are TRBV6-5 and TRBJ1-3; 7 nucleotides line up with TRBD1. V was pared by 4 bases and J by 0 bases, with 3 bases of the junction left unmatched. CDR3 length: 15 residues. In germline, CDR1 is MNHEY, CDR2 SVGAGI. The DNA for the CDR3 is TGTGCCAGCAGTTCATGGACAGGCTCTGGAAACACCATATATTTT. It yields the protein CASSSWTGSGNTIYF.

In this sample, this clone turned up a few times. The chain recombines TRBV19 with TRBJ1-2; TRBD1 is a possible D gene (6 bases). In germline, CDR1 is LNHDA, CDR2 SQIVND (reference sequence). V gave up 9 bases and J gave up 4 bases, with 12 bases separating them. This CDR3 has 12 amino acids. The chain's CDR3 is CASSGDLYGYTF. The CDR3, as DNA: TGTGCCAGCTCAGGGGATCTCTATGGCTACACCTTC.

The V gene is TRBV9, the J gene TRBJ2-3; 12 bases agree with TRBD2. The V and J ends lost 4 bases and 2 bases, in that order; junction bases with no gene match: 5. The CDR3 sequence is 16 residues long. Germline CDR1 is SGDLS and CDR2 is YYNGEE. In DNA form, the CDR3 reads TGTGCCAGCAGCTCCTGGACTAGCGGGGACACAGATACGCAGTATTTT. It yields the protein CASSSWTSGDTDTQYF.

This rearrangement joins TRBV4-2 to TRBJ2-5; TRBD2 is a possible D gene (5 bases). Per germline, CDR1 LGHNA and CDR2 YNFKEQ. The V end lost 0 bases, the J end lost 9 bases, and 14 bases lay between the germline ends. The CDR3 has 14 residues. The DNA for the CDR3 is TGTGCCAGCAGCCAAGATATATACCCGGAGGCCCAGTACTTC. As protein: CASSQDIYPEAQYF.

The chain recombines TRBV19 with TRBJ2-2, with TRBD2 as a possible D gene (6 bases). Germline V CDR1 and CDR2: LNHDA, SQIVND (reference sequence). V lost 9 bases and J 0 bases, leaving 11 bases between the germline ends. The CDR3 sequence is 14 residues long. In nucleotides, the CDR3 is TGTGCCAGCCGGGGGTTGGCGAACACCGGGGAGCTGTTTTTT. Protein sequence: CASRGLANTGELFF.

The chain couples TRBV30 to TRBJ1-4; D possibly corresponds to TRBD1 (5 bases). The CDR3 spans 18 residues. V was shortened by 3 bases and J by 7 bases, with 27 bases between the two germline ends. Germline CDR1 is GTSNPN and CDR2 is SVGIG (reference sequence). The CDR3 region is CAWSLNLIPGPLAEKLFF. DNA of the CDR3: TGTGCCTGGAGCCTCAATCTAATTCCAGGGCCATTAGCTGAAAAACTGTTTTTT.

This clone came up a few times. The chain combines TRBV15 with TRBJ1-2; tentative D call: TRBD1 (6 bases). The V end was cut by 5 bases, the J end by 2 bases, with 12 bases between. The CDR3 contains 14 residues. Germline V lookup: CDR1 LNHNV, CDR2 YYDKDF (reference sequence). For the CDR3, the DNA is TGTGCCACCAGCGCTAGACAGGTCAACTATGGCTACACCTTC. Translating gives CATSARQVNYGYTF.

V and J are TRBV1 and TRBJ2-2; the table's D call, TRBD2, has no DNA check behind it. TRBV1 counts as a pseudogene. The CDR3 sequence is 15 residues long. CDR3 sequence reads: CTSSREGGPSGELFF. The CDR3, as DNA: TGCACCAGCAGCCGGGAGGGGGGCCCATCCGGGGAGCTGTTTTTT.

The V gene is TRBV15, the J gene TRBJ1-4; D unclear. The CDR3 is 15 amino acids. Germline V gene sequence: CDR1 LNHNV, CDR2 YYDKDF (reference sequence). V dropped 1 base and J dropped 8 bases, with 14 bases sitting between them. The CDR3 DNA is TGTGCCACCAGCAGAGTCAACAGAAGAGCCGAAAAACTGTTTTTT. This codes for CATSRVNRRAEKLFF.

The chain is built from TRBV11-3 and TRBJ2-3; D not certain. Trimming stripped 5 bases from V and 6 bases from J, with 12 bases between. The CDR3 loop spans 13 amino acids. CDR1 and CDR2 from the germline V gene are SGHNT and YENEEA. The CDR3 region has the DNA TGTGCCAGCAGCCCCGGAGTTGTGGATACGCAGTATTTT. Translated, it gives CASSPGVVDTQYF.

The chain couples TRBV7-9 to TRBJ2-7; the D gene could be TRBD1 or TRBD2 (5 bases each). The CDR3 is made up of 14 amino acids. With 2 bases removed from V and 3 bases from J, the gap between germline ends came to 11 bases. CDR1 and CDR2 from the germline V gene are SEHNR and FQNEAQ (reference sequence). For the CDR3, the DNA is TGTGCCAGCAGCTTAACGGGGCCCATCTACGAGCAGTACTTC. It codes for CASSLTGPIYEQYF.

The V and J genes are TRBV4-1 and TRBJ2-5, with 11 bases matching TRBD2. The CDR3 has 16 residues. Per the germline V gene, CDR1 is MGHRA and CDR2 is YSYEKL. The junction had 3 bases not matched to a gene; V was cut back by 2 bases and J by 1 base. The CDR3 DNA follows: TGCGCCAGCAGCCAACTGGGACTAGCGGTCCAAGAGACCCAGTACTTC. Translated: CASSQLGLAVQETQYF.

The sample holds a few counts of this clone. This chain links TRBV4-2 with TRBJ2-1, with 9 bases matching TRBD2. Germline loops: CDR1 LGHNA, CDR2 YNFKEQ. CDR3 length: 18 amino acids. Trimming at V came to 2 bases and at J to 9 bases, leaving 17 bases not matched to a gene. The CDR3 region is CASSQRGMRAGGPSEQFF. The CDR3 coding sequence is TGTGCCAGCAGCCAACGTGGGATGAGGGCGGGAGGGCCGAGTGAGCAGTTCTTC.

This chain uses TRBV5-4 with TRBJ2-5; 11 nucleotides line up with TRBD1. This CDR3 is 15 amino acids long. The germline V gene encodes CDR1 SGHNT and CDR2 YYREEE (reference sequence). Trimming removed 3 bases from V and 5 bases from J; junction bases left unmatched: 6. The CDR3 region is CASSWTGGAGETQYF. The CDR3 DNA reads as TGTGCCAGCAGCTGGACAGGGGGCGCAGGGGAGACCCAGTACTTC.

This clone occurred once. The V call is TRBV28, the J call TRBJ2-7; D might be TRBD1 or TRBD2, each matching 5 bases. CDR3 length: 13 amino acids. V lost 3 bases and J lost 6, with 12 bases in between. CDR1 is MDHEN, CDR2 SYDVKM, per germline. This chain's CDR3 is CASSFRGTGEQYF. The CDR3 nucleotides read TGTGCCAGCAGTTTCCGGGGTACAGGCGAGCAGTACTTC.

The chain combines TRBV28 with TRBJ2-7; D possibly corresponds to TRBD1 (5 bases). V lost 8 bases and J 2 bases, leaving 13 bases between the germline ends. The V gene's germline CDR1 is MDHEN and CDR2 SYDVKM. This CDR3 comprises 13 residues. CDR3 amino acids: CASVDSLAYEQYF. In DNA, the CDR3 is TGTGCCAGCGTCGACAGCCTCGCCTACGAGCAGTACTTC.

V is TRBV6-5 and J is TRBJ2-7; 7 bases are a match to TRBD1. V was pared by 5 bases and J by 3 bases, with 10 bases of the junction left unmatched. CDR1 is MNHEY, CDR2 SVGAGI, per germline. This CDR3 is built from 15 residues. The CDR3 bases are TGTGCCAGCAGTCGGGGACAGACCCTCAGCTACGAGCAGTACTTC. Protein sequence: CASSRGQTLSYEQYF.

V gene TRBV19 combines with J gene TRBJ1-3; D not resolved. CDR1 and CDR2 (germline): LNHDA, SQIVND (reference sequence). The germline V and J ends were trimmed by 3 bases and 2 bases, with 5 bases remaining between them. This CDR3 contains 13 residues. The CDR3 region is CASSISPGNTIYF. The CDR3 coding sequence is TGTGCCAGTAGTATTAGTCCTGGAAACACCATATATTTT.

The chain joins TRBV5-1 to TRBJ2-7, with 14 positions matching TRBD2. From germline, CDR1 is SGHRS and CDR2 YFSETQ. V was clipped by 4 bases and J by 4 bases; unmatched bases: 7. This CDR3 is 16 amino acids long. CDR3 region: CASSLSTSGGAYEQYF. DNA of the CDR3: TGCGCCAGCAGCCTTTCGACTAGCGGGGGGGCTTACGAGCAGTACTTC.

The chain employs TRBV5-5 and TRBJ2-5, with D perhaps TRBD2 (6 bases). V dropped 5 bases and J dropped 3 bases, with 14 bases sitting between them. Germline-derived CDR1 and CDR2 are SGHKS and YYEKEE (reference sequence). CDR3 length: 14 amino acids. The CDR3 loop is CASSLGGFEETQYF. The DNA for the CDR3 is TGTGCCAGCAGTCTCGGGGGTTTCGAAGAGACCCAGTACTTC.

V and J are TRBV11-2 and TRBJ1-4, with D hard to call. This CDR3 spans 13 amino acids. Trimming left V 3 bases short and J 8 bases short, with 10 bases between. Germline CDR1 SGHAT, CDR2 FQNNGV. Written as DNA, the CDR3 is TGTGCCAGCAGCTTGGGCGGGAGCGAAAAACTGTTTTTT. Its translation is CASSLGGSEKLFF.

This chain joins TRBV29-1 and TRBJ2-3, with D perhaps matching TRBD2 (5 bases). The CDR3 has 10 amino acids. Trimming took 7 bases from V and 6 from J, leaving 8 bases between them. Germline V gene lookup returns CDR1 SQVTM and CDR2 ANQGSEA. This CDR3 is CSAGDDTQYF. The CDR3 bases are TGCAGCGCCGGGGATGATACGCAGTATTTT.

The chain links TRBV2 to TRBJ1-2; 8 bases are a match to TRBD1. From germline, CDR1 is SNHLY and CDR2 FYNNEI. V shed 7 bases, J shed 4 bases, and the junction held 8 bases outside the gene matches. CDR3 size: 14 residues. The CDR3 protein is CASIWTGQTYGYTF. The CDR3 DNA reads TGTGCCAGCATTTGGACAGGGCAAACCTATGGCTACACCTTC. Variable domain in full (rest from reference TRBV2 and TRBJ1-2): EPEVTQTPSHQVTQMGQEVILRCVPISNHLYFYWYRQILGQKVEFLVSFYNNEISEKSEIFDDQFSVERPDGSNFTLKIRSTKLEDSAMYFCASIWTGQTYGYTFGSGTRLTVV.

The chain is built from TRBV7-6 and TRBJ2-1; tentative D call: TRBD1 (6 bases). The V end was cut by 4 bases, the J end by 10 bases, with 14 bases between. The CDR3 sequence is 13 residues long. Germline-derived CDR1 and CDR2 are SGHVS and FNYEAQ. CDR3 nucleotide sequence: TGTGCCAGCAGCTCCAGGGGCGCCAGGGAGCAGTTCTTC. Amino acid sequence: CASSSRGAREQFF.

This clone has a handful of counts. The CDR3 DNA reads TGTGCCAGCAGTGAATACGGCGGAGAGGGGTACAATGAGCAGTTCTTC. Amino acid sequence: CASSEYGGEGYNEQFF. V and J are TRBV6-4 and TRBJ2-1; tentatively, D is TRBD1 or TRBD2 (5 bases each). Germline lookup yields CDR1 MRHNA and CDR2 SNTAGT. This CDR3 is 16 amino acids long. Between the trimmed V and J ends, which lost 3 bases and 4 bases, there was a span of 16 bases.

CDR3 in DNA: TGTGCCAGCTCTCCGGGACCGCGAAATGAGCAGTTCTTC. It encodes CASSPGPRNEQFF. V is TRBV2 and J is TRBJ2-1; D might be TRBD1 or TRBD2, each matching 5 bases. V was pared by 8 bases and J by 7 bases, with 15 bases between. Germline CDR1 SNHLY, CDR2 FYNNEI. The CDR3 spans 13 residues.

A few counts support this clone. The rearrangement links TRBV25-1 to TRBJ1-2, with unresolved D. Trimming removed 5 bases at V and 7 bases at J, with 14 bases between. The CDR3 loop spans 13 amino acids. Per germline, CDR1 MGHDK and CDR2 SYGVNS. The CDR3 DNA is TGTGCCAGCAGTTTGGGCCAGGCTATTGGCTACACCTTC. Amino acid sequence: CASSLGQAIGYTF.